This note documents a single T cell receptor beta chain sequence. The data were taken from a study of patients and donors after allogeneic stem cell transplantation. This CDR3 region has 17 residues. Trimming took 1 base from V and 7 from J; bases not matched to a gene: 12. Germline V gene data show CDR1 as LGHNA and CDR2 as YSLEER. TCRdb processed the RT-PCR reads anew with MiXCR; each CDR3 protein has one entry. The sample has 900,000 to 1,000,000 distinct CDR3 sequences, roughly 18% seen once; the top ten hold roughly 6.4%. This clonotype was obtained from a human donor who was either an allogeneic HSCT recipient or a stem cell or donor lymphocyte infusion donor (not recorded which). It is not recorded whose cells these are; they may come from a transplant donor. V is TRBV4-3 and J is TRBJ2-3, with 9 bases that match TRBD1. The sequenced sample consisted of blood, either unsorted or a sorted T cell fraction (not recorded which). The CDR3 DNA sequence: TGCGCCAGCAGCCAAGTCGGCGGACAGGGGCGGACTTATACGCAGTATTTT. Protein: CASSQVGGQGRTYTQYF.